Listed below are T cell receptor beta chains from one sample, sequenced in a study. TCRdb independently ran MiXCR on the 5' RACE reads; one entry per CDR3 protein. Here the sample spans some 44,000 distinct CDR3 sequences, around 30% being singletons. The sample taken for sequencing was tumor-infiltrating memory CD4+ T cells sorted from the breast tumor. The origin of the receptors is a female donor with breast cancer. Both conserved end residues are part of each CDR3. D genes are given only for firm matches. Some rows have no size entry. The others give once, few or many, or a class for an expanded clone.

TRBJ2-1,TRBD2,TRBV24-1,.,CATRGLGIDNEQFF,TGTGCCACCAGGGGACTAGGAATAGACAATGAGCAGTTCTTC
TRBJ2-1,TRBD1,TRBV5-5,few,CASSTGTESYNEQFF,TGTGCCAGCAGCACCGGGACAGAATCCTACAATGAGCAGTTCTTC
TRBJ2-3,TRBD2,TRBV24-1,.,CATSDSDSGSTDTQYF,TGTGCCACCAGTGATTCGGATAGCGGGAGCACAGATACGCAGTATTTT
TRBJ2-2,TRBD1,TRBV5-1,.,CASSGESGGFSGELFF,TGCGCCAGCAGCGGCGAATCAGGGGGCTTTTCCGGGGAGCTGTTTTTT
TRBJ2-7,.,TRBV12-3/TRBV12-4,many,CASSLNFRSEQYF,TGTGCCAGCAGTTTGAATTTCCGTAGCGAGCAGTACTTC
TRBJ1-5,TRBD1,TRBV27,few,CASMPGTGRQPQHF,TGTGCCAGCATGCCCGGGACAGGGCGTCAGCCCCAGCATTTT
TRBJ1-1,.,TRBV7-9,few,CASSLGGRGLEAFF,TGTGCCAGCAGCTTAGGGGGCAGGGGCCTTGAAGCTTTCTTT
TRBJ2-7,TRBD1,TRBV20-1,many,CSARKPGQRPREQYF,TGCAGTGCTAGAAAACCGGGACAGAGGCCTAGGGAGCAGTACTTC
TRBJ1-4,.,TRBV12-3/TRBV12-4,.,CASSPLQGGVEKLFF,TGTGCCAGCAGTCCCCTGCAGGGCGGAGTTGAAAAACTGTTTTTT
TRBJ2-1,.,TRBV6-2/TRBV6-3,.,CASSRGALTYNEQFF,TGTGCCAGCAGTCGAGGAGCCCTGACCTACAATGAGCAGTTCTTC
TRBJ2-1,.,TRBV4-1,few,CASSPIPAYDEQFF,TGCGCCAGCAGCCCGATCCCGGCCTACGATGAGCAGTTCTTC
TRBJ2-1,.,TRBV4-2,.,CASSQGAEYSEQFF,TGTGCCAGCAGCCAAGGGGCGGAGTACAGTGAGCAGTTCTTC
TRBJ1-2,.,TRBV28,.,CASRDTGRAGQFGYTF,TGTGCCAGCAGGGACACCGGTAGGGCCGGGCAGTTTGGCTACACCTTC
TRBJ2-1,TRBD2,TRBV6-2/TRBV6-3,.,CASSYPRLAGESVSREQFF,TGTGCCAGCAGTTACCCCCGACTAGCGGGAGAGTCAGTTTCGCGTGAGCAGTTCTTC
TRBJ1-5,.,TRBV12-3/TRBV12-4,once,CASSPTQNQPQHF,TGTGCCAGCAGCCCAACACAAAATCAGCCCCAGCATTTT
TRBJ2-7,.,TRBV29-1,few,CSAGGSYEQYF,TGCAGCGCTGGGGGGTCCTACGAGCAGTACTTT
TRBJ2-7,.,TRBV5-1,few,CASSLGGSNEQYF,TGCGCCAGCAGCTTGGGAGGATCCAACGAGCAGTACTTC
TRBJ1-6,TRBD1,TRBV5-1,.,CASRKDRGNSPLHF,TGCGCCAGCAGGAAAGACAGGGGTAATTCACCCCTCCACTTT
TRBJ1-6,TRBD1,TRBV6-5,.,CASSSTAGGYNSPLHF,TGTGCCAGCAGTTCCACGGCAGGGGGTTATAATTCACCCCTCCACTTT
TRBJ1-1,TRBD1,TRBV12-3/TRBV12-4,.,CASSPDRGDTEAFF,TGTGCCAGCAGTCCGGACAGGGGGGACACTGAAGCTTTCTTT
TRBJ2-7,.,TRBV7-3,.,CASSPQETPYEQYF,TGTGCCAGCAGCCCTCAGGAAACCCCCTACGAGCAGTACTTC
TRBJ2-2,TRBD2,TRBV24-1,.,CATSIAGASGELFF,TGTGCCACCAGTATAGCGGGAGCTTCCGGGGAGCTGTTTTTT
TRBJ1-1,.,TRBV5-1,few,CASSGGRGRTEAFF,TGCGCCAGCAGCGGGGGACGGGGCCGTACTGAAGCTTTCTTT
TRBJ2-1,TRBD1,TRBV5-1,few,CASSLYAGGVYEQFF,TGCGCCAGCAGCTTGTACGCAGGGGGAGTATATGAGCAGTTCTTC
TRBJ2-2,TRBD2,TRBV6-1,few,CASRGGFGRAENTGELFF,TGTGCCAGCAGGGGCGGGTTCGGGAGGGCCGAGAACACCGGGGAGCTGTTTTTT
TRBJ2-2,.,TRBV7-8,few,CASSLASATGELFF,TGTGCCAGCAGCTTAGCTAGCGCCACCGGGGAGCTGTTTTTT
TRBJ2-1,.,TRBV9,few,CASSVVGSSFYNEQFF,TGTGCCAGCAGCGTAGTGGGGTCTAGCTTTTACAATGAGCAGTTCTTC
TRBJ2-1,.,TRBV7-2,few,CASSPRPSYNEQFF,TGTGCCAGCAGCCCACGCCCCTCGTACAATGAGCAGTTCTTC
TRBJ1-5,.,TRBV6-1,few,CASSERGFNQPQHF,TGTGCCAGCAGTGAACGTGGGTTCAATCAGCCCCAGCATTTT
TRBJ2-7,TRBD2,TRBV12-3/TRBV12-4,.,CTSSLSGSAYEQYF,TGTACCAGCAGTTTAAGCGGGAGCGCCTACGAGCAGTACTTC
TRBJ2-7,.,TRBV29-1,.,CSVESVGNEQYF,TGCAGCGTTGAATCGGTGGGGAACGAGCAGTACTTC
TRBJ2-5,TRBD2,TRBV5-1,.,CASSGGVRARTQETQYF,TGCGCCAGCAGCGGGGGGGTGCGCGCTAGGACCCAAGAGACCCAGTACTTC
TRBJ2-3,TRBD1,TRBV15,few,CATARDSRTDTQYF,TGTGCCACCGCCAGGGACAGCCGCACAGATACGCAGTATTTT
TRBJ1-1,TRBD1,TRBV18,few,CASSPRGTGMNTEAFF,TGTGCCAGCTCACCACGGGGGACAGGTATGAACACTGAAGCTTTCTTT
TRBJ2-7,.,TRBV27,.,CASSLYPLGELYF,TGTGCCAGCAGTTTATACCCCCTGGGCGAGCTGTACTTC